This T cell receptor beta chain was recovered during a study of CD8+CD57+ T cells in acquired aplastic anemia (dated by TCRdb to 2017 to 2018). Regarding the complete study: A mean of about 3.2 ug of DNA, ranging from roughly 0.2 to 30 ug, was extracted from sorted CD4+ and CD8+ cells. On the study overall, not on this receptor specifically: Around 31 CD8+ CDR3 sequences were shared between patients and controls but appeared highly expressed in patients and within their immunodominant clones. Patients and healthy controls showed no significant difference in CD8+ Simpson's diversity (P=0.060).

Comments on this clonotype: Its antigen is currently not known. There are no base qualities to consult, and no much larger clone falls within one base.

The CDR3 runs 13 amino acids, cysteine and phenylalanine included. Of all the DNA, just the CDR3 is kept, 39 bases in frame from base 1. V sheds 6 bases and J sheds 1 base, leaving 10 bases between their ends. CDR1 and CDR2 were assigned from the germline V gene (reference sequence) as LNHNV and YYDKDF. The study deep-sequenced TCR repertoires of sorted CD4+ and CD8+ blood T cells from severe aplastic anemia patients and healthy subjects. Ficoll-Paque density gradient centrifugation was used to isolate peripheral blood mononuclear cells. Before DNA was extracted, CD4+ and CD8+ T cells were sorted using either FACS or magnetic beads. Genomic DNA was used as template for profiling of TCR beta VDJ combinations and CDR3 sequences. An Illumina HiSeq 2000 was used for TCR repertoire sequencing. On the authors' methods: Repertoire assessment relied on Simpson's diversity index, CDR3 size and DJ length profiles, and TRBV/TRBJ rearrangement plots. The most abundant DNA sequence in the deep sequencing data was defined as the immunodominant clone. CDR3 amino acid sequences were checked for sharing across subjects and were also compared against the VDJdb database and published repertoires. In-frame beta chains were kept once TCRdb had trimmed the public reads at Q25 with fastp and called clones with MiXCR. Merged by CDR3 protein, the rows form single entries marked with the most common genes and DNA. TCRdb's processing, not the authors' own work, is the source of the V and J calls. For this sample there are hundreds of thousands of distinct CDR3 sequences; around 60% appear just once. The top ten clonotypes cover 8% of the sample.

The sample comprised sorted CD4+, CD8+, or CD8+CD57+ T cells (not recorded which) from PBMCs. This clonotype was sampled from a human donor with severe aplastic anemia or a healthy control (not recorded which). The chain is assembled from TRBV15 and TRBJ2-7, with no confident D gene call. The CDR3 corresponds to CATSISRSYEQYF. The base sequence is TGTGCCACCAGTATTAGTAGGTCCTACGAGCAGTACTTC.